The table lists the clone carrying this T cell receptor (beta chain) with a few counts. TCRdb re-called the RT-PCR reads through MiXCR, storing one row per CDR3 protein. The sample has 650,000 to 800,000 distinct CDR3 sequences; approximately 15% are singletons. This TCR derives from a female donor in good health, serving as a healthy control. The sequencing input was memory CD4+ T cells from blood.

The CDR3 protein is CSVPGQGWSYGYTF. The CDR3 region has the DNA TGCAGCGTCCCGGGACAGGGTTGGAGCTATGGCTACACCTTC. The rearrangement joins TRBV29-1 to TRBJ1-2, with 9 bases lining up with TRBD1. The CDR3 loop spans 14 amino acids. Germline CDR1 is SQVTM and CDR2 is ANQGSEA. The trim removed 6 bases at V and 4 bases at J, leaving 9 bases unmatched.